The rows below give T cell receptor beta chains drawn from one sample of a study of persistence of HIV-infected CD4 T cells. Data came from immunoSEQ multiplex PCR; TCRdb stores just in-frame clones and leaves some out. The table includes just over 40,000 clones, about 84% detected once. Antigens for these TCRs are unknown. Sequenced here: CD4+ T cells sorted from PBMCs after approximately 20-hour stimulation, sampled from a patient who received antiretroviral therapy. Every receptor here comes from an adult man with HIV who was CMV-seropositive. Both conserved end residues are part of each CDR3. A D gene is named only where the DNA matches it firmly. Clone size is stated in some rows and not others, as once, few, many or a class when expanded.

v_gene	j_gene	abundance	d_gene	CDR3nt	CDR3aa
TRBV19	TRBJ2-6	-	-	TGTGCCAGTAAAGGGGCGGCTGGGGCCAACGTCCTGACTTTC	CASKGAAGANVLTF
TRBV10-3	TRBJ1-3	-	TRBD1	TGTGCCATCAGTGAACTACAGACAGGGGCCAACACCATATATTTT	CAISELQTGANTIYF
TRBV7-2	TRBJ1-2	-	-	TGTGCCAGCAGCTTTGCGCCCTACGGGGGGATGGGTGGCTACACCTTC	CASSFAPYGGMGGYTF
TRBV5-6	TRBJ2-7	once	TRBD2	TGTGCCAGCAGCTACGGACTAGCGGGAGGAACGGAGCAGTACTTC	CASSYGLAGGTEQYF
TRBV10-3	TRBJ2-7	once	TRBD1	TGTGCCAGCCGGGAGACAGGGGGCTCCTACGAGCAGTACTTC	CASRETGGSYEQYF
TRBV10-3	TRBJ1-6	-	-	TGTGCCATCACCCAAGGAGGGTTAAGGACACCCCTCCACTTT	CAITQGGLRTPLHF
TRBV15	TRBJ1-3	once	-	TGTGCCACCAGCAGAGATAGGGCAGGGACTGGAAACACCATATATTTT	CATSRDRAGTGNTIYF
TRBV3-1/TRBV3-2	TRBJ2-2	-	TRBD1	TGTGCCAGCACGGGGACAGGGAGAAACACCGGGGAGCTGTTTTTT	CASTGTGRNTGELFF
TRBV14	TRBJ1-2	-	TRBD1	TGTGCCAGCAGCCAAACAGGGGGCTATGGCTACACCTTC	CASSQTGGYGYTF
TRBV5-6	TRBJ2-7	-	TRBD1	TGTGCCAGCACCTGGACAGGGCCGATCTACGAGCAGTACTTC	CASTWTGPIYEQYF
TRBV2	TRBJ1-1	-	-	TGTGCCAGCAGAAAGGACAATATGAACACTGAAGCTTTCTTT	CASRKDNMNTEAFF
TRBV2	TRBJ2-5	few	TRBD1	TGTGCCACGGGGACAGGGATTGAGACCCAGTACTTC	CATGTGIETQYF
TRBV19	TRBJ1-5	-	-	TGTGCCAGTAGTATAGGCAGAGGCAATCAGCCCCAGCATTTT	CASSIGRGNQPQHF
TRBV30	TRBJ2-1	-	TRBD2	TGTGCCTGGAGCGCCGGGACTAGCGGGAGAAATGAGCAGTTCTTC	CAWSAGTSGRNEQFF
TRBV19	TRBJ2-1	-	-	TGTGCCAGTAGTATCGAACTAGGTCGCAATGAGCAGTTCTTC	CASSIELGRNEQFF
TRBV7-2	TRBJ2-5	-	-	TGTGCCAGCAGCTTAGGAAGCCAAGAGACCCAGTACTTC	CASSLGSQETQYF
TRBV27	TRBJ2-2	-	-	TGTGCCAGCACCCTCTGGGGGGGGCCGGACACCGGGGAGCTGTTTTTT	CASTLWGGPDTGELFF
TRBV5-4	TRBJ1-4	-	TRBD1	TGTGCCAGCAGCCTGAGGACAGGGGTCGATGAAAAACTGTTTTTT	CASSLRTGVDEKLFF
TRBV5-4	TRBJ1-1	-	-	TGTGCCAGCAGCTTGATGCGGAACACTGAAGCTTTCTTT	CASSLMRNTEAFF
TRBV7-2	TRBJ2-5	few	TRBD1	TGTGCCAGCAGCCAGGGACAGATTGGGGAGACCCAGTACTTC	CASSQGQIGETQYF
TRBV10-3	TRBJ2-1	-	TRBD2	TGTGCCATCAGTGAGGGGGCGGGAGTGTTAGATGAGCAGTTCTTC	CAISEGAGVLDEQFF
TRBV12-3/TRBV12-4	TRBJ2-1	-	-	TGTGCCAGCAGTCCCTCCAATGAGCAGTTCTTC	CASSPSNEQFF
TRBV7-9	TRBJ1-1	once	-	TGTGCCAGCAGCGGGCGGGCAGAGAACACTGAAGCTTTCTTT	CASSGRAENTEAFF
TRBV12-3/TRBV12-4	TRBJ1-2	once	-	TGTGCCAGCAGTTTTGGGAGGTTCTATGGCTACACCTTC	CASSFGRFYGYTF